The 13 T cell receptor beta chains in this list originate from one sample, sequenced in a study of vaccination and CD4 T cells after COVID-19. Cultured CD4+ T cells had their DNA profiled by the Oncomine TCR Beta short-read assay. TCRdb processed the PCR reads anew with MiXCR; each CDR3 protein has one entry. The sample holds 16,000 or so distinct CDR3 sequences, about 45% seen once. These receptors' antigens are unknown. Sample time point: late sampling 161 to 241 days after vaccination in a few convalescent patients. Treatment described: 10-day PBMC culture with coronavirus spike peptide pools or control peptides (ViraFEST assay). The sample was CD4+ T cells from blood, cultured in vitro, taken about 7 months after SARS-CoV-2 vaccination. The receptor set was obtained from a human donor who had recovered from COVID-19.

A few counts support this clonotype. No DNA is shown, since the ends of the CDR3 on it are uncertain; the CDR3 is the one TCRdb lists. The chain combines TRBV21-1 with TRBJ1-5; the table's D call, TRBD1, has no DNA check behind it. TRBV21-1 corresponds to a pseudogene. The CDR3 is 15 amino acids in total, end residues counted. This CDR3 is CASSKVGAGNQPQHF.

V usage is TRBV5-1 and J usage is TRBJ2-5, with TRBD1 identical over 12 bases. The CDR3 is 16 amino acids. CDR1 SGHRS and CDR2 YFSETQ come from the germline V gene. V shed 4 bases and J 6 bases; nucleotides not matched to a gene: 10. The CDR3 sequence: CASSINPGDRGQTQYF. The CDR3 DNA sequence: TGCGCCAGCAGCATCAATCCCGGGGACAGGGGGCAGACCCAGTACTTC. The complete variable domain, with remaining parts taken from reference TRBV5-1 and TRBJ2-5, reads KAGVTQTPRYLIKTRGQQVTLSCSPISGHRSVSWYQQTPGQGLQFLFEYFSETQRNKGNFPGRFSGRQFSNSRSEMNVSTLELGDSALYLCASSINPGDRGQTQYFGPGTRLLVL.

J is TRBJ1-6 and V is TRBV6-5; perhaps TRBD1 as D (5 bases). Trimming took off 2 bases at V and 10 bases at J, with 21 bases between the two ends. The germline gives CDR1 MNHEY, CDR2 SVGAGI. This CDR3 has 17 amino acids. Written as DNA, the CDR3 is TGTGCCAGCAGTTACAGCGGGACGGGGACCTTCGGGTCACCCCTCCACTTT. Protein sequence: CASSYSGTGTFGSPLHF.

The chain uses TRBV20-1 and TRBJ2-1; D possibly corresponds to TRBD1 (6 bases). This CDR3 is 13 amino acids long. Trimming stripped 3 bases from V and 7 bases from J, with 13 bases between. Germline V gene lookup returns CDR1 DFQATT and CDR2 SNEGSKA (reference sequence). CDR3 nucleotide sequence: TGCAGTGCTAGTCGGGAAAGGGGGAATGAGCAGTTCTTC. Encoded protein: CSASRERGNEQFF.

This clonotype was observed a handful of times. The chain links TRBV20-1 to TRBJ1-1; D not certain. The V end was cut by 0 bases, the J end by 0 bases, with 11 bases between. The CDR3 is made up of 15 amino acids. CDR1 is DFQATT, CDR2 SNEGSKA, per germline (reference sequence). The CDR3 here is CSARDLGILNTEAFF. The DNA for the CDR3 is TGCAGTGCTAGAGATCTTGGGATTTTGAACACTGAAGCTTTCTTT.

Turning to this clonotype: A junction end diverges from the germline sequence, so it may reflect a read error. This sequence joins TRBV20-1 and TRBJ2-7; a weak D match, TRBD2 (5 bases). The germline gives CDR1 DFQATT, CDR2 SNEGSKA (reference sequence). The CDR3 totals 12 residues. This CDR3 is CSARAGFYGQYF. The CDR3 DNA reads TGCAGTGCTAGAGCGGGGTTCTACGGGCAGTACTTC.

The chain combines TRBV7-2 with TRBJ1-1; D is perhaps TRBD1 (6 bases). V was cut by 4 bases and J by 3 bases, with 12 bases left in between. Germline CDR1 SGHTA, CDR2 FQGNSA. This CDR3 is 14 amino acids long. The CDR3 DNA follows: TGTGCCAGCAGCTCACAGGGAGGTGACACTGAAGCTTTCTTT. It translates to CASSSQGGDTEAFF.

This clonotype occurred a few times. The chain couples TRBV7-8 to TRBJ2-1; D may match TRBD1 or TRBD2 (6 bases each). V lost 7 bases, J lost 1 base, and 17 bases lay in between. CDR3 length: 16 amino acids. Germline CDR1 and CDR2: SGHVS and FQNEAQ. The CDR3 nucleotides are TGTGCCAGCACCATCAGAGGGGGGCGGTCCTACAATGAGCAGTTCTTC. This gives the protein CASTIRGGRSYNEQFF.

This rearrangement joins TRBV7-3 to TRBJ1-2; D is perhaps TRBD1 (5 bases). V shed 2 bases and J shed 6 bases, with 13 bases lying between them. CDR1 SGHTA and CDR2 FQGTGA come from the germline V gene. This CDR3 is 14 amino acids long. The CDR3 loop is CASSLGTPGNGYTF. The DNA of the CDR3 is TGTGCCAGCAGCTTAGGGACCCCTGGCAATGGCTACACCTTC.

Here the CDR3 DNA reads TGCAGTGCTAGAGATTATAAGGACAGGAAAGAGACCCAGTACTTC. It translates to CSARDYKDRKETQYF. The J gene is TRBJ2-5, the V gene TRBV20-1; 7 bases match TRBD1. The CDR3 has 15 residues. The germline V gene encodes CDR1 DFQATT and CDR2 SNEGSKA (reference sequence). V lost 0 bases, J lost 3 bases, and 7 bases stayed unmatched.

The chain combines TRBV7-2 with TRBJ2-3; D gene unclear. The V gene lost 3 bases and the J gene lost 2 bases, with 6 bases spanning the gap. The CDR3 spans 13 residues. Looked up from germline, CDR1 is SGHTA and CDR2 is FQGNSA. CDR3 bases: TGTGCCAGCAGCTTTGGGAACACAGATACGCAGTATTTT. This encodes CASSFGNTDTQYF.

This clonotype has only a few counts. This chain joins TRBV7-2 and TRBJ2-3; D remains unclear. With 1 base removed from V and 0 bases from J, the gap between germline ends came to 5 bases. This CDR3 has 14 residues. CDR1 is SGHTA and CDR2 is FQGNSA in the germline V gene. The CDR3 DNA reads TGTGCCAGCAGCTTAGTTGCCAGCACAGATACGCAGTATTTT. This encodes CASSLVASTDTQYF.

This clonotype came up a few times. This chain connects TRBV7-3 to TRBJ2-3, with 8 bases matching TRBD2. The trim removed 4 bases at V and 0 bases at J, leaving 3 bases unmatched. The CDR3 runs to 15 residues. Germline assignment: CDR1 SGHTA and CDR2 FQGTGA. Here the CDR3 reads CASSSLAASTDTQYF. The CDR3 DNA sequence: TGTGCCAGCAGCTCACTAGCGGCTAGCACAGATACGCAGTATTTT.